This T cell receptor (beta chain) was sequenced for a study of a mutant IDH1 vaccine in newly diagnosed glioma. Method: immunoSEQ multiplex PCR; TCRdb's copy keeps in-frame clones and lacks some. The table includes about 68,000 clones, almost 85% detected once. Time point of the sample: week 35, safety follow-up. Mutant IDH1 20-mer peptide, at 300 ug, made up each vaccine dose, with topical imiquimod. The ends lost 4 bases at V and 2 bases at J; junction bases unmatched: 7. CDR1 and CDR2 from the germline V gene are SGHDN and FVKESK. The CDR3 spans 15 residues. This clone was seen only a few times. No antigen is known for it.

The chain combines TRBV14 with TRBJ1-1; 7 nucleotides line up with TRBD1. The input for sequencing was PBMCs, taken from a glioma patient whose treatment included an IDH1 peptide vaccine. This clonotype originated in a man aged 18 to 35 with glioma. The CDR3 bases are TGTGCCAGCAGCCTACAGACAGGGTTAAACACTGAAGCTTTCTTT. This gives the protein CASSLQTGLNTEAFF.